This record looks at one T cell receptor (beta chain) sequence and its context. Trimming stripped 1 base from V and 4 bases from J, with 12 bases between. Germline lookup yields CDR1 SGHRS and CDR2 YFSETQ. The CDR3 spans 14 residues. This entry is derived from a study of blood T cell repertoires in COVID-19. As for the study in general: Samples came from the United States, Italy and Spain, spanning acute and convalescent COVID-19. T cells, B-cell-depleted T cells, or PBMCs provided the cDNA or gDNA that served as material.

As processed by the authors: The assay estimated nucleated cells by amplifying reference gene primers. The data were produced by immunoSEQ multiplex PCR, yet TCRdb's version contains in-frame clones alone and is incomplete. The V and J calls and clone size were taken over from that table, and D and trimming were inferred from the DNA. This table holds 210,000 or so clones, around 86% found once. Sequenced: peripheral blood. J is TRBJ2-7 and V is TRBV5-1; possible D gene TRBD1, 6 bases. The receptor was derived from a man aged 35-49 years with acute or convalescent COVID-19. The CDR3 is CASSLSQGTYEQYF. CDR3 in DNA: TGCGCCAGCAGCTTGAGCCAGGGGACATACGAGCAGTACTTC.